This T cell receptor (beta chain) appears in the sequencing data of a study of OX40 agonist ivuxolimab in advanced cancers. Study-level background: In three patients, partial responses were observed, one with hepatocellular carcinoma and two with cutaneous melanoma. Study-level points and caveats: The study observed clonal expansion of CD4+ and CD8+ blood T cells by week 6 at 0.1 to 3.0 mg/kg.

V lost 5 bases, J lost 4 bases, and 14 bases lay in between. The germline CDR1 and CDR2 sequences are SGHTA and FQGNSA. The CDR3 extends over 14 amino acids. In regard to this clone: Its specificity is unknown.

Only in-frame clones appear in the TCRdb table, and some are missing; sequencing was by immunoSEQ multiplex PCR. The table shows 70,000 to 95,000 clones, with around 88% occurring only once. The V gene is TRBV7-2, the J gene TRBJ1-1; maybe TRBD1 (5 bases). The sample was CD4+ or CD8+ T cells sorted from blood, taken in a trial of the OX40 agonist ivuxolimab. The source of this sequence is an adult with an advanced solid tumor such as melanoma, head and neck, liver or kidney cancer. DNA of the CDR3: TGTGCCAGCAGCCCGAGCGGGGCGGGCACTGAAGCTTTCTTT. It translates to CASSPSGAGTEAFF.